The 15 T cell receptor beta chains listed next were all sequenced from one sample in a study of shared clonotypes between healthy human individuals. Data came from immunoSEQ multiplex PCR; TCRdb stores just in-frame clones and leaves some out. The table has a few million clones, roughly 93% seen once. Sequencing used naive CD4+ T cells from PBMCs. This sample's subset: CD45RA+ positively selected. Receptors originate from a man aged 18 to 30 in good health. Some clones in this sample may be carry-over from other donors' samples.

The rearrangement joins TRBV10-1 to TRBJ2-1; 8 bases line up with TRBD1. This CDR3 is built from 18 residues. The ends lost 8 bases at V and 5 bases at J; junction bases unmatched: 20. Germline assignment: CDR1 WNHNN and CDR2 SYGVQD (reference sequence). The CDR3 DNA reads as TGCGCCAGCTCTTCCGGACAGGGACGACCCGGAGGGAACAATGAGCAGTTCTTC. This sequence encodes CASSSGQGRPGGNNEQFF.

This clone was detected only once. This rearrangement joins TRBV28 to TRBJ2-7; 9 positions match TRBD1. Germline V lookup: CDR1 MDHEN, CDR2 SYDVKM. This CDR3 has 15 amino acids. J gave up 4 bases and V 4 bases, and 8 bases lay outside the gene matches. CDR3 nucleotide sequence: TGTGCCAGCAGTTCGTCGGGACAGGGAAGATACGAGCAGTACTTC. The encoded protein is CASSSSGQGRYEQYF.

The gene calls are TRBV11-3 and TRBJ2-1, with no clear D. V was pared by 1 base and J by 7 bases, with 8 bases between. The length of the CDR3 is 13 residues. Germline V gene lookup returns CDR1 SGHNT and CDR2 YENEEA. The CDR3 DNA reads TGTGCCAGCAGCTTAGGAGCTAGAAATGAGCAGTTCTTC. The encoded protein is CASSLGARNEQFF. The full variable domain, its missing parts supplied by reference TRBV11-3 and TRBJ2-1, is EAGVVQSPRYKIIEKKQPVAFWCNPISGHNTLYWYLQNLGQGPELLIRYENEEAVDDSQLPKDRFSAERLKGVDSTLKIQPAELGDSAVYLCASSLGARNEQFFGPGTRLTVL.

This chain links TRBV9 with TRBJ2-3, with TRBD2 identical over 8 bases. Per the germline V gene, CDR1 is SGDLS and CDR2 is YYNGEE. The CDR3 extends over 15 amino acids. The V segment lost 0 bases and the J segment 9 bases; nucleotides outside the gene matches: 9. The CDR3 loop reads CASSVGQAGVGTQYF. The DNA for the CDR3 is TGTGCCAGCAGCGTAGGGCAAGCGGGAGTAGGAACGCAGTATTTT.

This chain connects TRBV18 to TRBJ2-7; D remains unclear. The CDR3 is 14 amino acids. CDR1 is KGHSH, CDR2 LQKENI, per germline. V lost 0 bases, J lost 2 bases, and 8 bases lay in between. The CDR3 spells CASSPPRLTYEQYF. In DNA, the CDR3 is TGTGCCAGCTCACCACCCAGACTCACCTACGAGCAGTACTTC.

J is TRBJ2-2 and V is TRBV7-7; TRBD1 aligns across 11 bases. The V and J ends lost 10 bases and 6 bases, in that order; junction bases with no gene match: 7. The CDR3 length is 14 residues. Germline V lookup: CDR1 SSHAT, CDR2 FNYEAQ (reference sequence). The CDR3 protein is CATKDRGPAGELFF. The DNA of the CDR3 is TGTGCCACTAAGGACAGGGGGCCAGCCGGGGAGCTGTTTTTT.

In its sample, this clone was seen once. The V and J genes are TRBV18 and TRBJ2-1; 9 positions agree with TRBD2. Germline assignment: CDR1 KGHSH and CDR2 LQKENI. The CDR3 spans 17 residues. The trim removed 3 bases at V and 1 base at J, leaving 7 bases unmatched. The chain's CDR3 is CASSPGLAGKSYNEQFF. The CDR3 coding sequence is TGTGCCAGCTCACCCGGCCTAGCGGGAAAGTCCTACAATGAGCAGTTCTTC.

The CDR3 sequence: CASSFYRGYEQYF. CDR3 coding DNA: TGTGCCAGCAGCTTTTACAGGGGCTACGAGCAGTACTTC. The chain carries TRBV5-6 and TRBJ2-7; 7 bases fit TRBD1. V shed 2 bases, J shed 3 bases, and the junction held 2 bases outside the gene matches. Germline loops: CDR1 SGHDT, CDR2 YYEEEE. The CDR3 has 13 residues.

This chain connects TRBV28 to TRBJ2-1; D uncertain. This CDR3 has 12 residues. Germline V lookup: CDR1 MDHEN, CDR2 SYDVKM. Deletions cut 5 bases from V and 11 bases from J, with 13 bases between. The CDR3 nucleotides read TGTGCCAGCAGTGGCGACTCGGACCAGCAGTTCTTC. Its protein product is CASSGDSDQQFF.

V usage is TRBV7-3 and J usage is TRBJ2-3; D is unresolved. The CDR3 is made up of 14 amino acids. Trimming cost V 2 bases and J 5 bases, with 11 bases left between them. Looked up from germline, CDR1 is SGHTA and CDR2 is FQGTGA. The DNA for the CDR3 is TGTGCCAGCAGCTTAGGAGTATCTGTAGATACGCAGTATTTT. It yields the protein CASSLGVSVDTQYF.

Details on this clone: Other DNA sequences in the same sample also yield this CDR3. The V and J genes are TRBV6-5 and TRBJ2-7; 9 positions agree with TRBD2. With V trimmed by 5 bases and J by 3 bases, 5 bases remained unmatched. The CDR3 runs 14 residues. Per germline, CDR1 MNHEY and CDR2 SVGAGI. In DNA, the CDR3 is TGTGCCAGCAGTCCTTATAGCGGGAGCTACGAGCAGTACTTC. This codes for CASSPYSGSYEQYF.

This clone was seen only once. Here the CDR3 reads CAFILRSGRRGGELFF. Written as DNA, the CDR3 is TGTGCCTTCATCCTTCGTAGCGGTAGACGTGGTGGGGAGCTGTTTTTT. V and J are TRBV30 and TRBJ2-2, with D maybe TRBD2 (6 bases). From germline, CDR1 is GTSNPN and CDR2 SVGIG (reference sequence). The CDR3 contains 16 residues. The ends were cut back, 7 bases at V and 8 bases at J, with 26 bases in the middle. The full variable domain, rest sourced from reference TRBV30 and TRBJ2-2, is SQTIHQWPATLVQPVGSPLSLECTVEGTSNPNLYWYRQAAGRGLQLLFYSVGIGQISSEVPQNLSASRPQDRQFILSSKKLLLSDSGFYLCAFILRSGRRGGELFFGEGSRLTVL.

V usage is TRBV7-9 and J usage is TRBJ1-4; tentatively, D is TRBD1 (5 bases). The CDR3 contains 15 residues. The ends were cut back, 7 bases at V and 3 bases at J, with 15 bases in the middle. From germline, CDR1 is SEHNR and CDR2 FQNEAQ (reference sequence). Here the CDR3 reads CASNPTGQANEKLFF. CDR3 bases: TGTGCCAGCAACCCGACGGGGCAGGCTAATGAAAAACTGTTTTTT.

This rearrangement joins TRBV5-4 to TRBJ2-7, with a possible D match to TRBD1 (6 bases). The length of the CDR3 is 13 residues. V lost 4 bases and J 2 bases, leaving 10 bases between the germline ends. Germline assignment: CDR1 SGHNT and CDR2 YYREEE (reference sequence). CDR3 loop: CASSRDMTYEQYF. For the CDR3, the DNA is TGTGCCAGCAGCAGGGACATGACCTACGAGCAGTACTTC.

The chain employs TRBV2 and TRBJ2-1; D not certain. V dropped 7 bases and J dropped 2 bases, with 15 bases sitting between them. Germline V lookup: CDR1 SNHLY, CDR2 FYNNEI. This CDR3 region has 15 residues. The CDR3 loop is CASTTRRAAYNEQFF. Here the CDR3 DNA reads TGTGCCAGCACCACCCGACGGGCGGCCTACAATGAGCAGTTCTTC.